This passage covers 32 T cell receptor beta chains from one sample sequenced in a study of human T cells and chemical hapten exposure (dated by TCRdb to about 2021). What this sample's time point label stands for: patch test 1, 2 weeks after DPC sensitization. This sample's treatment or condition label indicates: therapeutic diphenylcyclopropenone sensitization with weekly scalp DPC. The protocol used for the library was RACE. TCRdb names NextSeq 500 as the instrument used. The public reads were quality trimmed at Q25 with fastp and then assembled into clones with MiXCR by TCRdb, keeping productive beta chains. Every entry covers one CDR3 protein and lists the most common genes and DNA from its rows. The sample profile shows 150,000 to 200,000 distinct CDR3 sequences; more than 14% of them were found once. 1.7% of the sample rests with the top ten. Sequencing was performed on whole blood, taken in connection with sensitization to the hapten diphenylcyclopropenone (DPC). These receptors were obtained from a woman aged 25-40 years with alopecia areata. Some clones in this sample may be carry-over from other donors' samples.

The chain combines TRBV5-1 with TRBJ2-2; the D gene is possibly TRBD2 (6 bases). V was shortened by 1 base and J by 1 base, with 11 bases between the two germline ends. The CDR3 is 16 residues long. Looked up from germline, CDR1 is SGHRS and CDR2 is YFSETQ. The CDR3: CASSLRPAGNTGELFF. In nucleotides, the CDR3 is TGCGCCAGCAGCTTGAGGCCAGCGGGGAACACCGGGGAGCTGTTTTTT.

The sample holds many counts of this clonotype. The chain combines TRBV2 with TRBJ1-4, with no clear D. The CDR3 extends over 12 amino acids. The V end lost 4 bases, the J end lost 13 bases, and 13 bases lay between the germline ends. CDR1 and CDR2 from the germline V gene are SNHLY and FYNNEI. This chain's CDR3 is CASSAVRRGLFF. The CDR3 DNA reads TGTGCCAGCAGTGCAGTCCGTCGGGGACTGTTTTTT.

This clonotype appeared a few times. This sequence joins TRBV29-1 and TRBJ2-3, with D perhaps TRBD2 (6 bases). This CDR3 is built from 15 residues. Trimming stripped 3 bases from V and 6 bases from J, with 19 bases between. Per the germline V gene, CDR1 is SQVTM and CDR2 is ANQGSEA. The CDR3 spells CSVDRLGGVADTQYF. CDR3 nucleotide sequence: TGCAGCGTTGACCGCTTGGGGGGAGTGGCGGATACGCAGTATTTT.

The chain has TRBV7-2 and TRBJ1-5; D perhaps matches TRBD1 (6 bases). Trimming removed 1 base from V and 4 bases from J, with 11 bases in between. This CDR3 spans 15 amino acids. Germline-derived CDR1 and CDR2 are SGHTA and FQGNSA. CDR3 region: CASSLGRGNNQPQHF. The CDR3 region has the DNA TGTGCCAGCAGCTTAGGCAGGGGAAATAATCAGCCCCAGCATTTT.

This clonotype was picked up many times. This chain uses TRBV15 with TRBJ1-5; 9 nucleotides align to TRBD1. There are 15 residues in the CDR3. In germline, CDR1 is LNHNV, CDR2 YYDKDF (reference sequence). V shed 6 bases and J 5 bases; nucleotides not matched to a gene: 8. The CDR3 loop reads CATSIQDRGHQPQHF. Written as DNA, the CDR3 is TGTGCCACCAGTATACAGGACAGGGGCCATCAGCCCCAGCATTTT.

This chain uses TRBV3-1 with TRBJ2-1; TRBD1 matches 7 bases. The CDR3 length is 12 residues. With V trimmed by 5 bases and J by 7 bases, 2 bases remained unmatched. CDR1 LGHDT and CDR2 YNNKEL come from the germline V gene (reference sequence). This CDR3 is CASSFRGNEQFF. The CDR3 coding sequence is TGTGCCAGCAGCTTCAGGGGGAATGAGCAGTTCTTC.

A few counts support this clonotype. V is TRBV20-1 and J is TRBJ2-1, with TRBD1 matching 9 bases. Germline values: CDR1 DFQATT, CDR2 SNEGSKA (reference sequence). Unmatched junction bases numbered 13, after V lost 6 bases and J lost 7 bases. This CDR3 is built from 15 residues. The CDR3 reads CSAKLQGAVGNEQFF. The CDR3 nucleotides are TGCAGTGCGAAACTACAGGGGGCTGTCGGTAATGAGCAGTTCTTC.

In this sample, this clonotype turned up many times. The chain employs TRBV10-3 and TRBJ1-2, with 9 bases aligning to TRBD1. This CDR3 contains 13 residues. The V segment lost 6 bases and the J segment 6 bases; nucleotides outside the gene matches: 5. The germline V gene has CDR1 ENHRY and CDR2 SYGVKD. CDR3 region: CAISLGTGNGYTF. The CDR3 DNA is TGTGCCATCAGCCTTGGGACAGGGAATGGCTACACCTTC.

V is TRBV30 and J is TRBJ2-7, with D perhaps matching TRBD1 or TRBD2 (5 bases each). Trimming took off 2 bases at V and 6 bases at J, with 17 bases between the two ends. Germline V gene data show CDR1 as GTSNPN and CDR2 as SVGIG (reference sequence). The CDR3 length is 14 residues. The DNA of the CDR3 is TGTGCCTGGAGTCTAAGGGGCGGAGGTATCGAGCAGTACTTC. Its translation: CAWSLRGGGIEQYF.

This clonotype has more than one count but fewer than ten. This chain uses TRBV9 with TRBJ2-7; 9 bases match TRBD2. Trimming cost V 0 bases and J 5 bases; bases outside gene matches: 6. This CDR3 region has 15 residues. Per germline, CDR1 SGDLS and CDR2 YYNGEE. In nucleotides, the CDR3 is TGTGCCAGCAGCGTAGGAACTAGCGGGCGCCACGAGCAGTACTTC. It yields the protein CASSVGTSGRHEQYF.

This clonotype was observed many times. The CDR3 bases are TGTGCCACCAGCAGAAGTCCGGGATCCTGGCAAGAGACCCAGTACTTC. Translating it yields CATSRSPGSWQETQYF. The chain couples TRBV15 to TRBJ2-5; the D gene is possibly TRBD2 (5 bases). Germline values: CDR1 LNHNV, CDR2 YYDKDF (reference sequence). The CDR3 is 16 residues long. The V gene lost 2 bases and the J gene lost 2 bases, with 15 bases spanning the gap.

This clonotype was seen a few times. V gene TRBV7-9 combines with J gene TRBJ1-3; D uncertain. Germline-derived CDR1 and CDR2 are SEHNR and FQNEAQ (reference sequence). Trimming cost V 5 bases and J 3 bases, with 8 bases left between them. The CDR3 loop spans 13 amino acids. The CDR3: CASSPIGGNTIYF. The DNA of the CDR3 is TGTGCCAGCAGCCCCATTGGTGGAAACACCATATATTTT. Full variable domain (outside the CDR3, taken from reference TRBV7-9 and TRBJ1-3): DTGVSQNPRHKITKRGQNVTFRCDPISEHNRLYWYRQTLGQGPEFLTYFQNEAQLEKSRLLSDRFSAERPKGSFSTLEIQRTEQGDSAMYLCASSPIGGNTIYFGEGSWLTVV.

This clonotype occurred many times. V gene TRBV28 combines with J gene TRBJ1-5; D not certain. Germline CDR1 and CDR2: MDHEN and SYDVKM. Deletions cut 7 bases from V and 2 bases from J, with 9 bases between. This CDR3 spans 13 amino acids. CDR3: CASISVGNQPQHF. The CDR3 DNA is TGTGCCAGCATTTCGGTAGGCAATCAGCCCCAGCATTTT.

The V call is TRBV12-3 or TRBV12-4, the J call TRBJ2-3; D may match TRBD1 or TRBD2 (5 bases each). V lost 3 bases, J lost 4 bases, and 8 bases lay in between. The CDR3 is 13 amino acids. The CDR3 DNA follows: TGTGCCAGCAGTTTTCGGGACGCAGATACGCAGTATTTT. Its translation is CASSFRDADTQYF.

The J gene is TRBJ2-5, the V gene TRBV13; tentative D call: TRBD1 (6 bases). The V and J ends lost 5 bases and 5 bases respectively, with 21 bases between them. CDR1 is PRHDT and CDR2 is FYEKMQ in the germline V gene (reference sequence). This CDR3 has 16 residues. CDR3 amino acids: CASSLTRTGNKETQYF. CDR3 bases: TGTGCCAGCAGCCTCACCCGAACAGGGAACAAGGAGACCCAGTACTTC.

This clonotype was seen at least ten times. This chain joins TRBV11-3 and TRBJ2-2; no definite D call. The CDR3 consists of 12 residues. Germline V gene data show CDR1 as SGHNT and CDR2 as YENEEA. Trimming cost V 7 bases and J 1 base, with 4 bases left between them. CDR3 bases: TGTGCCAGCAAGGAGAACACCGGGGAGCTGTTTTTT. Its translation: CASKENTGELFF.

In its sample, this clonotype was seen a few times. The chain links TRBV20-1 to TRBJ2-3, with unresolved D. V dropped 6 bases and J dropped 4 bases, with 17 bases sitting between them. Germline V gives CDR1 DFQATT, CDR2 SNEGSKA (reference sequence). The CDR3 contains 14 residues. The CDR3 here is CSARTNPGADTQYF. CDR3 sequence (DNA): TGCAGTGCCAGGACCAACCCCGGCGCAGATACGCAGTATTTT.

V gene TRBV5-1 combines with J gene TRBJ2-1, with a weak D call TRBD1 (6 bases). Germline V gene data show CDR1 as SGHRS and CDR2 as YFSETQ. The CDR3 covers 15 residues. Trimming cost V 4 bases and J 2 bases, with 13 bases left between them. The CDR3 coding sequence is TGCGCCAGCAGCAAAGGACAGAAGCCCTACAATGAGCAGTTCTTC. Amino acids: CASSKGQKPYNEQFF.

This clonotype occurred a few times. J is TRBJ2-7 and V is TRBV20-1; D call uncertain. The germline V and J ends were trimmed by 2 bases and 4 bases, with 9 bases remaining between them. Germline V gene data show CDR1 as DFQATT and CDR2 as SNEGSKA (reference sequence). The CDR3 is 12 residues long. The DNA of the CDR3 is TGCAGTGCTAGAATCGGATCGTACGAGCAGTACTTC. It translates to CSARIGSYEQYF.

This rearrangement joins TRBV4-1 to TRBJ1-5, with D perhaps TRBD1 (6 bases). Trimming left V 0 bases short and J 3 bases short, with 15 bases between. The CDR3 runs 17 residues. Germline CDR1 and CDR2: MGHRA and YSYEKL. The CDR3 DNA is TGCGCCAGCAGCCAAGATATGGCACAGGGCCACAATCAGCCCCAGCATTTT. Amino acid sequence: CASSQDMAQGHNQPQHF.

The V gene is TRBV6-2 or TRBV6-3, the J gene TRBJ2-1; no reliable D call. Germline V gene lookup returns CDR1 MNHEY and CDR2 SVGEGT. Trimming shortened V by 2 bases and J by 7 bases, and 6 bases separated the two germline ends. The CDR3 sequence is 12 residues long. The CDR3 region is CASSYPNNEQFF. In nucleotides, the CDR3 is TGTGCCAGCAGTTACCCTAATAATGAGCAGTTCTTC.

Notes on this clonotype: Its ends do not fully match the called genes, so a read error is possible. The chain has TRBV10-3 and TRBJ2-1, with a possible D match to TRBD2 (6 bases). Germline-derived CDR1 and CDR2 are ENHRY and SYGVKD. There are 14 residues in the CDR3. DNA of the CDR3: TGTGTCATCAGTCAGCGAGAGAGCGGGAATGAGCAGTTCTTC. Amino acid sequence: CVISQRESGNEQFF.

This clonotype was seen repeatedly, ten times or more. The chain has TRBV7-2 and TRBJ2-3, with a possible D match to TRBD2 (6 bases). Germline CDR1 is SGHTA and CDR2 is FQGNSA. The CDR3 loop spans 12 amino acids. V lost 8 bases to trimming and J lost 5 bases, with 11 bases between them. CDR3 DNA sequence: TGTGCCAGCTCCCGGGAGTTAGATACGCAGTATTTT. Residues: CASSRELDTQYF.

The chain employs TRBV4-2 and TRBJ1-1, with D maybe TRBD1 (5 bases). Germline CDR1 is LGHNA and CDR2 is YNFKEQ. The CDR3 is 14 residues long. Trimming left V 0 bases short and J 5 bases short, with 10 bases between. The CDR3 reads CASSQEVGVTEAFF. DNA of the CDR3: TGTGCCAGCAGCCAAGAGGTGGGGGTTACTGAAGCTTTCTTT.

This clonotype occurred many times. The gene calls are TRBV20-1 and TRBJ1-5; 8 nucleotides agree with TRBD1. After removal of 5 bases from V and 0 bases from J, the junction contained 15 bases not matched to a gene. Looked up from germline, CDR1 is DFQATT and CDR2 is SNEGSKA (reference sequence). This CDR3 is 18 amino acids long. The CDR3: CSALPGQVPSYSNQPQHF. CDR3 nucleotide sequence: TGCAGTGCTCTTCCGGGACAGGTCCCTTCCTATAGCAATCAGCCCCAGCATTTT.

This chain connects TRBV20-1 to TRBJ1-5, with D possibly being TRBD1 (6 bases). The CDR3 is 13 amino acids. Germline CDR1 and CDR2: DFQATT and SNEGSKA (reference sequence). Trimming took off 1 base at V and 4 bases at J, with 8 bases between the two ends. The CDR3: CSARAGTNQPQHF. CDR3 DNA sequence: TGCAGTGCTAGAGCTGGGACAAATCAGCCCCAGCATTTT.

This clonotype was observed a handful of times. J is TRBJ2-3 and V is TRBV6-2 or TRBV6-3; maybe TRBD2 (5 bases). With 6 bases removed from V and 2 bases from J, the gap between germline ends came to 12 bases. There are 14 residues in the CDR3. CDR1 MNHEY and CDR2 SVGEGT come from the germline V gene. The chain's CDR3 is CASRVGSNTDTQYF. The CDR3 nucleotides read TGTGCCAGCAGGGTAGGGAGCAACACAGATACGCAGTATTTT.

The chain uses TRBV20-1 and TRBJ1-1; D not certain. Trimming cost V 0 bases and J 8 bases, with 19 bases left between them. CDR3 length: 15 amino acids. Germline assignment: CDR1 DFQATT and CDR2 SNEGSKA (reference sequence). CDR3 protein: CSAREQKGARTEAFF. DNA for the CDR3: TGCAGTGCTAGAGAGCAAAAGGGAGCGAGAACCGAAGCTTTCTTT.

The gene calls are TRBV3-1 and TRBJ1-5; D remains ambiguous. The CDR3 contains 13 residues. V was shortened by 3 bases and J by 5 bases, with 8 bases between the two germline ends. Germline-derived CDR1 and CDR2 are LGHDT and YNNKEL (reference sequence). In DNA form, the CDR3 reads TGTGCCAGCAGCCAGTCCAGATATCAGCCCCAGCATTTT. Translated, it gives CASSQSRYQPQHF. The full variable domain, its missing parts supplied by reference TRBV3-1 and TRBJ1-5, is DTAVSQTPKYLVTQMGNDKSIKCEQNLGHDTMYWYKQDSKKFLKIMFSYNNKELIINETVPNRFSPKSPDKAHLNLHINSLELGDSAVYFCASSQSRYQPQHFGDGTRLSIL.

The rearrangement links TRBV7-2 to TRBJ2-7; D uncertain. The germline V gene encodes CDR1 SGHTA and CDR2 FQGNSA. This CDR3 has 14 amino acids. The germline V and J ends were trimmed by 5 bases and 0 bases, with 11 bases remaining between them. Here the CDR3 reads CASSRDSSSYEQYF. DNA for the CDR3: TGTGCCAGCAGCCGTGACTCGAGCTCCTACGAGCAGTACTTC.

This clonotype turned up a few times. This rearrangement joins TRBV12-3 or TRBV12-4 to TRBJ1-2, with 7 bases fitting TRBD1. After removal of 6 bases from V and 8 bases from J, the junction contained 6 bases not matched to a gene. The CDR3 is made up of 12 amino acids. The CDR3 DNA follows: TGTGCCAGCAGGCGAGGGGGCGAGGGCTACACCTTC. This encodes CASRRGGEGYTF.

Many counts were recorded for this clonotype. This chain joins TRBV28 and TRBJ1-2; no clear D gene. Germline V gene data show CDR1 as MDHEN and CDR2 as SYDVKM. V was shortened by 3 bases and J by 6 bases, with 11 bases between the two germline ends. The CDR3 is 13 amino acids. The CDR3 sequence: CASSFEGWNGYTF. The CDR3 DNA reads as TGTGCCAGCAGTTTTGAAGGGTGGAATGGCTACACCTTC.